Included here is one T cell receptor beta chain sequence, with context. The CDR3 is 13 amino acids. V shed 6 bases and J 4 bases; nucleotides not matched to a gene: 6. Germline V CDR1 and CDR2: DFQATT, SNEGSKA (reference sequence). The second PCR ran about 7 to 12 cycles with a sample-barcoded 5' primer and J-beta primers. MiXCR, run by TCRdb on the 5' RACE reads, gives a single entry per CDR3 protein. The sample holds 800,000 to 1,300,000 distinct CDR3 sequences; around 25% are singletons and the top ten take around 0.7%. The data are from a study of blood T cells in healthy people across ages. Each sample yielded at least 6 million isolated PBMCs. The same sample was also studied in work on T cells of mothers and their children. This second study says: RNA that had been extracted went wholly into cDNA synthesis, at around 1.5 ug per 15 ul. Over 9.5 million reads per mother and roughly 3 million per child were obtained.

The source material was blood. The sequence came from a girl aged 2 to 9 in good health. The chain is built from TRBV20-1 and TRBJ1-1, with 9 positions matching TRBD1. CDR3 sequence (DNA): TGCAGTGCCCCGCTGACAGGGGGCACTGAAGCTTTCTTT. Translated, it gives CSAPLTGGTEAFF.